This is a list of T cell receptor beta chains from one sample in a study of cytomegalovirus exposure and HLA in healthy donors. This table comes from immunoSEQ multiplex PCR, and its TCRdb copy is limited to in-frame clones, with some not included. The sample lists around 120,000 clones, around 82% occurring once. The sequenced material came from PBMCs. These receptors all come from a boy aged 5-17 years in good health and CMV-seronegative. The CDR3 runs from the conserved cysteine through the conserved F or W. Fields, in order: J gene, D gene, clone size, V gene, CDR3 DNA, CDR3 protein. The D gene is left open where the match is weak. A clone size is listed for some rows: how often the clone was seen (once, few, many), or a class if it is expanded.

j_gene: TRBJ2-1; d_gene: TRBD2; abundance: NA; v_gene: TRBV5-1; CDR3nt: TGCGCCAGCAGCCCGCTCGTCGGCGCGACTAGCGGAGTATACAATGAGCAGTTCTTC; CDR3aa: CASSPLVGATSGVYNEQFF
j_gene: TRBJ1-1; d_gene: NA; abundance: NA; v_gene: TRBV9; CDR3nt: TGTGCCAGCAGCGTCGGTAACTCGCCCACTGAAGCTTTCTTT; CDR3aa: CASSVGNSPTEAFF
j_gene: TRBJ1-6; d_gene: NA; abundance: NA; v_gene: TRBV4-3; CDR3nt: TGCGCCAGCAGCACAGATCGGCAGGGCTTTTCACCCCTCCACTTT; CDR3aa: CASSTDRQGFSPLHF
j_gene: TRBJ2-5; d_gene: NA; abundance: NA; v_gene: TRBV7-8; CDR3nt: TGTGCCAGCAGCTTCAGGGGTGGAGAGACCCAGTACTTC; CDR3aa: CASSFRGGETQYF
j_gene: TRBJ2-2; d_gene: NA; abundance: few; v_gene: TRBV7-8; CDR3nt: TGTGCCAGCCTACCTAGGGGGACCGGGGAGCTGTTTTTT; CDR3aa: CASLPRGTGELFF
j_gene: TRBJ1-3; d_gene: NA; abundance: NA; v_gene: TRBV2; CDR3nt: TGTGCCAGCAGACGGGGTGGAAACACCATATATTTT; CDR3aa: CASRRGGNTIYF
j_gene: TRBJ2-6; d_gene: TRBD2; abundance: NA; v_gene: TRBV9; CDR3nt: TGTGCCAGCAGCGTCGGTGCTTGGGGGGGAGGTCTTCTCAGGAGGGCCAACGTCCTGACTTTC; CDR3aa: CASSVGAWGGGLLRRANVLTF
j_gene: TRBJ2-7; d_gene: TRBD2; abundance: NA; v_gene: TRBV4-1; CDR3nt: TGCGCCAGCAGCCAAGCGACTAGCGGGATAATCTACGAGCAGTACTTC; CDR3aa: CASSQATSGIIYEQYF
j_gene: TRBJ2-1; d_gene: TRBD2; abundance: NA; v_gene: TRBV27; CDR3nt: TGTGCCAGCAGTTTGACTAGCGGGGAATACAATGAGCAGTTCTTC; CDR3aa: CASSLTSGEYNEQFF
j_gene: TRBJ2-3; d_gene: TRBD1; abundance: once; v_gene: TRBV4-1; CDR3nt: TGCGCCAGCAGCCAAGTGGGACAGGGGAGGAATACGCAGTATTTT; CDR3aa: CASSQVGQGRNTQYF
j_gene: TRBJ2-7; d_gene: TRBD1; abundance: NA; v_gene: TRBV15; CDR3nt: TGTGCCACCAGCCAGGTGGCGACAGGGGGCACGTACGAGCAGTACTTC; CDR3aa: CATSQVATGGTYEQYF
j_gene: TRBJ2-5; d_gene: TRBD1; abundance: NA; v_gene: TRBV5-1; CDR3nt: TGCGCCAGCAGCTGGACGGGACAGGGACAAGAGACCCAGTACTTC; CDR3aa: CASSWTGQGQETQYF
j_gene: TRBJ2-5; d_gene: NA; abundance: NA; v_gene: TRBV6-6; CDR3nt: TGTGCCAGCAGTTACTTCGGATCCGGGGAGACCCAGTACTTC; CDR3aa: CASSYFGSGETQYF
j_gene: TRBJ2-3; d_gene: TRBD2; abundance: few; v_gene: TRBV6-5; CDR3nt: TGTGCCAGCAGTCGGACTAGCTTTGCACCGCAGTATTTT; CDR3aa: CASSRTSFAPQYF
j_gene: TRBJ2-1; d_gene: TRBD1; abundance: NA; v_gene: TRBV4-1; CDR3nt: TGCGCCAGCAGACAGATAGTGGGAACAGGGGTTTACAATGAGCAGTTCTTC; CDR3aa: CASRQIVGTGVYNEQFF
j_gene: TRBJ1-1; d_gene: NA; abundance: NA; v_gene: TRBV10-1; CDR3nt: TGCGCCAGCAGTGAGTCGTTGGGGAGACAGGCGCCGAACACTGAAGCTTTCTTT; CDR3aa: CASSESLGRQAPNTEAFF
j_gene: TRBJ2-1; d_gene: TRBD2; abundance: NA; v_gene: TRBV7-9; CDR3nt: TGTGCCAGCAGCGAAACTAGCGGGAACGACAATGAGCAGTTCTTC; CDR3aa: CASSETSGNDNEQFF
j_gene: TRBJ2-7; d_gene: TRBD2; abundance: NA; v_gene: TRBV30; CDR3nt: TGTGCCTGGAGTGTAGGGACTATGAGCGAGCAGTACTTC; CDR3aa: CAWSVGTMSEQYF
j_gene: TRBJ2-3; d_gene: TRBD2; abundance: NA; v_gene: TRBV18; CDR3nt: TGTGCCAGCTCACCACTAGCGGGAGGCACAGATACGCAGTATTTT; CDR3aa: CASSPLAGGTDTQYF
j_gene: TRBJ1-1; d_gene: NA; abundance: NA; v_gene: TRBV11-1; CDR3nt: TGTGCCAGCAGCTTACGACCAGGGAACACTGAAGCTTTCTTT; CDR3aa: CASSLRPGNTEAFF
j_gene: TRBJ2-3; d_gene: TRBD2; abundance: NA; v_gene: TRBV7-2; CDR3nt: TGTGCCAGCAGCTTATTTACGGCGGGGGGCCGAGATACGCAGTATTTT; CDR3aa: CASSLFTAGGRDTQYF
j_gene: TRBJ1-2; d_gene: TRBD1; abundance: NA; v_gene: TRBV4-1; CDR3nt: TGCGCCAGCAGCCAGACGGACAGGGCAGACTATGGCTACACCTTC; CDR3aa: CASSQTDRADYGYTF
j_gene: TRBJ2-3; d_gene: TRBD2; abundance: few; v_gene: TRBV18; CDR3nt: TGTGCCAGCTCAGAGACTAGCTTCGCAGATACGCAGTATTTT; CDR3aa: CASSETSFADTQYF
j_gene: TRBJ2-7; d_gene: TRBD1; abundance: NA; v_gene: TRBV11-2; CDR3nt: TGTGCCAGCAGCTCTAATCGGGACAGGCCCTACGAGCAGTACTTC; CDR3aa: CASSSNRDRPYEQYF
j_gene: TRBJ2-7; d_gene: TRBD2; abundance: NA; v_gene: TRBV5-1; CDR3nt: TGCGCCAGCAGCCTGGGTGGGAGCGGGGGGCGGTACGAGCAGTACTTC; CDR3aa: CASSLGGSGGRYEQYF
j_gene: TRBJ2-7; d_gene: TRBD2; abundance: NA; v_gene: TRBV6-4; CDR3nt: TGTGCCAGCAGTGGGGGGGAGGGGAGCGGACCTTACGAGCAGTACTTC; CDR3aa: CASSGGEGSGPYEQYF
j_gene: TRBJ1-2; d_gene: NA; abundance: NA; v_gene: TRBV23-1; CDR3nt: TGCGCCAGCAGTCAATCGGGAGGGTTTGGCTACACCTTC; CDR3aa: CASSQSGGFGYTF
j_gene: TRBJ1-4; d_gene: NA; abundance: NA; v_gene: TRBV10-3; CDR3nt: TGTGCCATCAGTGTGGGGCCCCCTCCTGAAAAACTGTTTTTT; CDR3aa: CAISVGPPPEKLFF
j_gene: TRBJ2-7; d_gene: TRBD1; abundance: NA; v_gene: TRBV29-1; CDR3nt: TGCAGCGACCGACAGGGGGTATCCTCCTACGAGCAGTACTTC; CDR3aa: CSDRQGVSSYEQYF
j_gene: TRBJ1-1; d_gene: NA; abundance: NA; v_gene: TRBV7-9; CDR3nt: TGTGCCAGCAGCTTAGCGGAGTTAATGAACACTGAAGCTTTCTTT; CDR3aa: CASSLAELMNTEAFF
j_gene: TRBJ1-2; d_gene: TRBD1; abundance: NA; v_gene: TRBV5-4; CDR3nt: TGTGCCAGCAGCAATCGGGACAGTTTTTATGGCTACACCTTC; CDR3aa: CASSNRDSFYGYTF
j_gene: TRBJ1-2; d_gene: TRBD1; abundance: NA; v_gene: TRBV5-4; CDR3nt: TGTGCCAGCAGCTTGGCCCCTCCGACAGGGGCAAACTATGGCTACACCTTC; CDR3aa: CASSLAPPTGANYGYTF
j_gene: TRBJ2-3; d_gene: NA; abundance: NA; v_gene: TRBV29-1; CDR3nt: TGCAGCGTTGCCCCCGGGGGAGGCACAGATACGCAGTATTTT; CDR3aa: CSVAPGGGTDTQYF